The 25 T cell receptor beta chains presented below share a single source sample, sequenced in a study of post-analysis software for immune sequencing data. Study-wide results and caveats: Four or five TRBV segments, TRBV5-6, TRBV5-1 and TRBV20-1 among them, were found more frequent in patients than controls.

Antigens for these TCRs are unknown. Prepared TCR beta cDNA libraries contained unique molecular identifiers. TCRdb called the PCR reads again in MiXCR, with one record for every CDR3 protein. The repertoire holds fewer than 850,000 distinct CDR3 sequences, with about 27% as singletons. The material sequenced was blood. These receptors all stem from a girl between 10 and 17 years old with multiple sclerosis.

V usage is TRBV27 and J usage is TRBJ1-2; 8 bases fit TRBD1. Trimming took 8 bases from V and 4 from J; bases not matched to a gene: 18. Germline assignment: CDR1 MNHEY and CDR2 SMNVEV (reference sequence). The CDR3 spans 17 residues. CDR3 region: CASRNSGLDREPYGYTF. CDR3 sequence (DNA): TGTGCCAGCCGCAATTCAGGTTTGGACAGGGAGCCCTATGGCTACACCTTC.

This clonotype was seen more than once but under ten times. The chain joins TRBV7-2 to TRBJ2-3, with 11 bases fitting TRBD2. This CDR3 comprises 18 residues. Trimming at V came to 0 bases and at J to 7 bases, leaving 12 bases not matched to a gene. CDR1 SGHTA and CDR2 FQGNSA come from the germline V gene. Written as DNA, the CDR3 is TGTGCCAGCAGCTTAGCGTCGACTAGCGGGACCCAAAGGAATACGCAGTATTTT. Translated: CASSLASTSGTQRNTQYF.

The rearrangement uses TRBV3-1 and TRBJ2-7; either TRBD1 or TRBD2 may fit D (6 bases each). Trimming removed 3 bases at V and 0 bases at J, with 15 bases between. The germline gives CDR1 LGHDT, CDR2 YNNKEL (reference sequence). The CDR3 is 16 residues long. CDR3 bases: TGTGCCAGCAGCCAGGAGGGGGTGGGGGCCTCCTACGAGCAGTACTTC. Encoded protein: CASSQEGVGASYEQYF.

A word on this clonotype: This CDR3 is missing its conserved last phenylalanine or tryptophan, likely due to a read error. The chain links TRBV29-1 to TRBJ2-1; 12 nucleotides align to TRBD2. This CDR3 region has 13 residues. The V gene end was trimmed by 6 bases and the J gene end by 9 bases; junction bases not matched to a gene: 6. Germline V CDR1 and CDR2: SQVTM, ANQGSEA. The CDR3 here is CSVLGLAGLEQFL. CDR3 coding DNA: TGCAGCGTCCTGGGACTAGCGGGTCTTGAGCAGTTCTTA.

V and J are TRBV29-1 and TRBJ2-1, with 8 nucleotides matching TRBD2. V gave up 7 bases and J gave up 2 bases; unmatched junction bases: 4. The CDR3 contains 13 residues. Germline CDR1 SQVTM, CDR2 ANQGSEA. The CDR3 reads CSARRGAYNEQFF. The CDR3, as DNA: TGCAGCGCAAGGCGGGGGGCCTACAATGAGCAGTTCTTC.

Ten or more counts support this clonotype. This chain joins TRBV20-1 and TRBJ2-1; D gene ambiguous. Germline V gene lookup returns CDR1 DFQATT and CDR2 SNEGSKA (reference sequence). The CDR3 spans 13 residues. The V end was cut by 5 bases, the J end by 9 bases, with 17 bases between. CDR3 in amino acids: CSALTPVLREQFF. The CDR3 DNA reads as TGCAGTGCTCTTACTCCTGTCTTGCGTGAGCAGTTCTTC.

CDR3 DNA: TGCAGTGCTAGACAAGGAGGTGGACGGGGTAACACCGGGGAGCTGTTTTTT. Amino acids: CSARQGGGRGNTGELFF. The V gene is TRBV20-1, the J gene TRBJ2-2, with D perhaps TRBD2 (5 bases). The germline V and J ends were trimmed by 2 bases and 2 bases, with 18 bases remaining between them. The CDR3 length is 17 residues. Germline V CDR1 and CDR2: DFQATT, SNEGSKA (reference sequence).

This clonotype was detected a few times. J is TRBJ2-2 and V is TRBV4-3; 11 bases are a match to TRBD2. This CDR3 spans 17 amino acids. The germline V gene has CDR1 LGHNA and CDR2 YSLEER. V shed 3 bases and J 8 bases; nucleotides not matched to a gene: 11. The CDR3 coding sequence is TGCGCCAGCAGCCACCTGGGACTAGCGGTTCGTGGTGGGGAGCTGTTTTTT. Its protein is CASSHLGLAVRGGELFF.

The chain uses TRBV18 and TRBJ1-1; the match to TRBD1 covers 9 bases. Unmatched junction bases numbered 5, after V lost 6 bases and J lost 6 bases. CDR3 size: 13 residues. Germline values: CDR1 KGHSH, CDR2 LQKENI. CDR3 loop: CASSRDRVAEAFF. DNA for the CDR3: TGTGCCAGCTCCCGGGACAGGGTAGCTGAAGCTTTCTTT.

This clonotype has only a few counts. This chain uses TRBV20-1 with TRBJ2-4; D is ambiguous. The J call is uncertain, as TRBJ2-7 better fits the DNA end. The CDR3 totals 12 residues. The V gene's germline CDR1 is DFQATT and CDR2 SNEGSKA (reference sequence). The CDR3 DNA reads TGCAGTGCTAGTACTAATTTCGGCGAGCAGTACTTC. Encoded protein: CSASTNFGEQYF.

This clonotype has more than one count but fewer than ten. V gene TRBV15 combines with J gene TRBJ2-3; D call uncertain. The length of the CDR3 is 12 residues. Trimming pared 5 bases from V and 5 bases from J, leaving 8 bases between. CDR1 LNHNV and CDR2 YYDKDF come from the germline V gene (reference sequence). The CDR3 DNA sequence: TGTGCCACCAGCGGAAGATTAGATACGCAGTATTTT. Translation: CATSGRLDTQYF.

V and J are TRBV27 and TRBJ1-1, with D maybe TRBD1 (5 bases). The CDR3 has 17 amino acids. CDR1 and CDR2 (germline): MNHEY, SMNVEV (reference sequence). V was clipped by 1 base and J by 3 bases, with 18 bases between them. This chain's CDR3 is CASSLWGSSIWDTEAFF. The CDR3 DNA follows: TGTGCCAGCAGTTTATGGGGCAGCTCAATATGGGACACTGAAGCTTTCTTT.

This clonotype was detected only a few times. The chain combines TRBV20-1 with TRBJ2-1; the D gene is possibly TRBD1 (5 bases). The germline V and J ends were trimmed by 0 bases and 1 base, with 13 bases remaining between them. Germline V lookup: CDR1 DFQATT, CDR2 SNEGSKA (reference sequence). CDR3 length: 16 amino acids. CDR3 sequence: CSARDRRGRSYNEQFF. In DNA form, the CDR3 reads TGCAGTGCTAGAGATCGAAGGGGCAGATCCTACAATGAGCAGTTCTTC.

The sample holds many counts of this clonotype. The rearrangement uses TRBV10-3 and TRBJ2-7; possibly TRBD2 for D (6 bases). CDR1 ENHRY and CDR2 SYGVKD come from the germline V gene. The CDR3 covers 12 residues. V was shortened by 6 bases and J by 4 bases, with 10 bases between the two germline ends. CDR3 sequence (DNA): TGTGCCATCAGACGGGAGCAGTACGAGCAGTACTTC. Protein sequence: CAIRREQYEQYF.

There are a few counts of this clonotype. This chain links TRBV3-1 with TRBJ2-4, with TRBD2 matching 7 bases. The J call is uncertain, as TRBJ2-7 better fits the DNA end. The germline V gene encodes CDR1 LGHDT and CDR2 YNNKEL (reference sequence). This CDR3 contains 14 residues. The DNA for the CDR3 is TGTGCCAGCAGCCAGGGCGGGAGTATGGGCGAGCAGTACTTC. Encoded protein: CASSQGGSMGEQYF.

This clonotype occurred a few times. The CDR3 sequence: CSAYTGTGNSPLHF. The CDR3 DNA reads as TGCAGTGCTTACACCGGGACAGGGAATTCACCCCTCCACTTT. V and J are TRBV20-1 and TRBJ1-6; 9 bases are shared with TRBD1. V was clipped by 5 bases and J by 7 bases; unmatched bases: 6. This CDR3 spans 14 amino acids. Germline CDR1 is DFQATT and CDR2 is SNEGSKA (reference sequence).

The V call is TRBV29-1, the J call TRBJ2-4; TRBD1 matches 11 bases. TRBJ2-5 explains the end of the DNA better; the J call may be wrong. This CDR3 contains 18 residues. Germline CDR1 SQVTM, CDR2 ANQGSEA. CDR3 nucleotides: TGCAGCGTCAACAAGAGATCGGACAGGGGGCGTTCAAGTGAGACCCAGTACTTC. Translated, it gives CSVNKRSDRGRSSETQYF.

In this sample, this clonotype turned up a few times. This chain uses TRBV29-1 with TRBJ2-7, with D perhaps assigned TRBD1 or TRBD2 (5 bases each). The CDR3 has 13 amino acids. V was pared by 5 bases and J by 5 bases, with 16 bases between. Germline CDR1 SQVTM, CDR2 ANQGSEA. CDR3 coding DNA: TGCAGCGTTTATAATCGGGGACGGGACGAGCAGTACTTC. This translates into CSVYNRGRDEQYF.

This clonotype appeared a few times. This chain connects TRBV20-1 to TRBJ2-3; D is unclear. Germline CDR1 reads DFQATT; CDR2 reads SNEGSKA (reference sequence). CDR3 length equals 14 residues. Trimming cost V 5 bases and J 2 bases, with 14 bases left between them. CDR3 region: CSAFRVPDTDTQYF. In DNA form, the CDR3 reads TGCAGTGCTTTCCGGGTTCCGGACACAGATACGCAGTATTTT.

A word on this clonotype: This may be a read error, as it is one base from a much larger clone. The rearrangement links TRBV6-2 or TRBV6-3 to TRBJ2-1; D is ambiguous. CDR3 length equals 12 residues. Trimming removed 2 bases at V and 6 bases at J, with 5 bases between. From germline, CDR1 is MNHEY and CDR2 SVGEGT. For the CDR3, the DNA is TGTGCCAGCAGTTACCCGGGCAATGAGCAGTTCTTC. Its translation is CASSYPGNEQFF.

This clonotype was seen more than once but under ten times. This chain connects TRBV6-5 to TRBJ1-4, with D possibly being TRBD1 (6 bases). This CDR3 is built from 15 residues. V was trimmed by 4 bases and J by 5 bases, leaving 14 bases between them. Germline CDR1 and CDR2: MNHEY and SVGAGI. CDR3 residues: CASSSGALRNEKLFF. DNA for the CDR3: TGTGCCAGCAGTTCGGGGGCCCTCCGGAATGAAAAACTGTTTTTT.

As for this clonotype: This may arise from a read error, as a much more abundant clone is one base away. The chain uses TRBV6-5 and TRBJ2-1, with 11 bases fitting TRBD1. The CDR3 has 16 residues. Germline CDR1 and CDR2: MNHEY and SVGAGI. Here the CDR3 reads CASSLRTGGAYNERFF. The CDR3 DNA follows: TGTGCCAGCAGCCTACGGACAGGGGGCGCCTACAATGAGCGGTTCTTC.

As for this clonotype: An end of the junction does not agree with germline; a read error may underlie this. V gene TRBV29-1 combines with J gene TRBJ1-1; no clear D. The CDR3 extends over 13 amino acids. CDR1 and CDR2 (germline): SQVTM, ANQGSEA. This chain's CDR3 is CSVEGWENAEAFF. As DNA, the CDR3 is TGCAGCGTTGAAGGGTGGGAGAACGCTGAAGCTTTCTTT.

The sample holds a few counts of this clonotype. This sequence joins TRBV28 and TRBJ2-5, with TRBD1 matching 7 bases. The J call could be wrong; TRBJ2-7 is a better fit for the DNA end. The CDR3 runs to 14 residues. The V gene's germline CDR1 is MDHEN and CDR2 SYDVKM. The CDR3: CASSLNAGGYEQYF. As DNA, the CDR3 is TGTGCCAGCAGTTTAAATGCAGGGGGCTACGAGCAGTACTTC.

The chain joins TRBV9 to TRBJ2-7; TRBD1 matches 10 bases. V lost 7 bases and J lost 2; bases outside the gene matches: 9. CDR1 and CDR2 (germline): SGDLS, YYNGEE. CDR3 size: 15 residues. The CDR3 spells CASGGQGTTTYEQYF. As DNA, the CDR3 is TGTGCCAGCGGGGGACAGGGGACTACAACCTACGAGCAGTACTTC.